A single sample is the source of the 3 T cell receptor beta chains below, sequenced in a study of T cells in localized non-small cell lung cancer. This table comes from immunoSEQ multiplex PCR, and its TCRdb copy is limited to in-frame clones, with some not included. The sample records 50,000 to 60,000 clones, about three quarters being singletons. Sample: PBMCs, taken before any cancer treatment. The receptors derive from a woman between 35 and 75 years old with stage II lung adenocarcinoma.

This rearrangement joins TRBV27 to TRBJ2-1, with 9 bases lining up with TRBD2. Germline-derived CDR1 and CDR2 are MNHEY and SMNVEV (reference sequence). This CDR3 has 14 amino acids. J was trimmed by 7 bases and V by 9 bases; bases with no gene match: 10. CDR3 bases: TGTGCCAGTGGTGGAGGTAGCGGGGGAAATGAGCAGTTCTTC. It codes for CASGGGSGGNEQFF.

The sample holds a few counts of this clone. The V and J genes are TRBV6-4 and TRBJ2-1; 10 positions agree with TRBD2. CDR3 length: 15 amino acids. The V gene's germline CDR1 is MRHNA and CDR2 SNTAGT. J was trimmed by 8 bases and V by 5 bases; bases with no gene match: 9. For the CDR3, the DNA is TGTGCCAGCAGTTCAAGCGGGGGGGCCCCCGATGAGCAGTTCTTC. Protein sequence: CASSSSGGAPDEQFF.

A few counts support this clone. The chain uses TRBV29-1 and TRBJ1-1; D is possibly TRBD1 (5 bases). The CDR3 runs to 12 residues. The germline CDR1 and CDR2 sequences are SQVTM and ANQGSEA. V lost 7 bases and J 6 bases, leaving 15 bases between the germline ends. The CDR3 spells CSATATGAEAFF. In DNA form, the CDR3 reads TGCAGCGCCACAGCAACGGGGGCTGAAGCTTTCTTT.